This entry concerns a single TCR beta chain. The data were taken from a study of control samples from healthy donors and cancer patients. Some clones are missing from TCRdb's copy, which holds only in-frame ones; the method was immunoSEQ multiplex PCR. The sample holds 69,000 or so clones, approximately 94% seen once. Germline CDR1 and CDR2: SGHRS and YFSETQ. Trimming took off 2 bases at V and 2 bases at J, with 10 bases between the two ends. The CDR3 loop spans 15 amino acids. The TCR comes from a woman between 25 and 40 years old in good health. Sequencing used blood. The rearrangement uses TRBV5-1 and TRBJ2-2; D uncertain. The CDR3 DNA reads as TGCGCCAGCAGCTTAATTACAGTTAACACCGGGGAGCTGTTTTTT. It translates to CASSLITVNTGELFF.